This entry lists 4 T cell receptor beta chains sequenced from one sample in a study of T cell repertoires in cytomegalovirus infection. For these receptors, no antigen is known. In TCRdb, the reads were re-called with MiXCR into one record per CDR3 protein. The sample records hundreds of thousands of distinct CDR3 sequences, 33% being singletons. The material sequenced was cultured PBMCs, taken from culture after CMV antigen stimulation. The receptors derive from a human donor in good health (CMV status not recorded). Some clones in this sample may be carry-over from other donors' samples.

This clonotype appeared many times. This sequence joins TRBV7-2 and TRBJ1-1, with TRBD1 as a possible D gene (5 bases). The CDR3 runs to 14 residues. The ends were cut back, 10 bases at V and 7 bases at J, with 22 bases in the middle. CDR1 is SGHTA and CDR2 is FQGNSA in the germline V gene. The CDR3 nucleotides read TGTGCCACCGGGACGGGCCTTCGGGTGCGTGAAGCTTTCTTT. Encoded protein: CATGTGLRVREAFF.

The CDR3 coding sequence is TGTGCCAGCAGTAACCGATTGAGTACTAATGAAAAACTGTTTTTT. This encodes CASSNRLSTNEKLFF. The genes are TRBV6-1 and TRBJ1-4; D unclear. V lost 5 bases, J lost 2 bases, and 12 bases lay in between. The CDR3 loop spans 15 amino acids. The germline V gene has CDR1 MNHNS and CDR2 SASEGT.

The chain carries TRBV19 and TRBJ1-5; D is unclear. This CDR3 is built from 14 residues. Germline V gives CDR1 LNHDA, CDR2 SQIVND (reference sequence). V dropped 3 bases and J dropped 3 bases, with 9 bases sitting between them. The CDR3 is CASSISDPNQPQHF. For the CDR3, the DNA is TGTGCCAGTAGTATTTCGGACCCCAATCAGCCCCAGCATTTT.

The chain links TRBV28 to TRBJ2-1; 12 bases are shared with TRBD2. Looked up from germline, CDR1 is MDHEN and CDR2 is SYDVKM. This CDR3 contains 14 residues. V dropped 10 bases and J dropped 7; count of bases not matched to a gene: 8. CDR3 loop: CATTGLAGSNEQFF. The CDR3 DNA reads as TGTGCCACCACGGGACTAGCGGGTTCAAATGAGCAGTTCTTC.